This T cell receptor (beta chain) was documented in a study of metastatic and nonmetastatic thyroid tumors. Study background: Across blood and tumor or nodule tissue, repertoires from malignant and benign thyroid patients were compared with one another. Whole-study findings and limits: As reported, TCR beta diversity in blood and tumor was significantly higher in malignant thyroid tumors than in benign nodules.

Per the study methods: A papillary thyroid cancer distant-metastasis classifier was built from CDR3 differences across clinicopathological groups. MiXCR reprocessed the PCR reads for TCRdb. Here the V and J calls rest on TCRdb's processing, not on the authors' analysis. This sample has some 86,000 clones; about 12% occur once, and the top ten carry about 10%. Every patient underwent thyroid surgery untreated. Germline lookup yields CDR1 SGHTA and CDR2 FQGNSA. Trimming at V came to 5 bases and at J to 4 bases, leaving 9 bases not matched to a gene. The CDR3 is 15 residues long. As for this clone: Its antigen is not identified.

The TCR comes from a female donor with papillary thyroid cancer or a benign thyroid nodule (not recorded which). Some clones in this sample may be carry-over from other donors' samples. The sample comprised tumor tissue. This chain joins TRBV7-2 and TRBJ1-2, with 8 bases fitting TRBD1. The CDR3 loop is CASSLGQVRGYGYTF. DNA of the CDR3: TGTGCCAGCAGCCTGGGACAGGTCAGAGGCTATGGCTACACCTTC.